The clone carrying this T cell receptor beta chain was observed at least ten times. Germline assignment: CDR1 LNHDA and CDR2 SQIVND (reference sequence). CDR3 length equals 18 residues. V trimming: 6 bases; J trimming: 0 bases; junction bases outside the gene matches: 10. This sample is part of a study of blood T cell repertoires in COVID-19. The overall study: T cells, B-cell-depleted T cells, or PBMCs provided the cDNA or gDNA that served as material.

The method was immunoSEQ multiplex PCR; TCRdb's version includes in-frame clones alone and lacks a portion of them. Among 210,000 or so clones listed, 70% to 90% were seen once. The sequence was obtained from a woman aged 40 to 49 with acute COVID-19. Specimen: PBMCs or T cells enriched from blood (not recorded which). The chain uses TRBV19 and TRBJ2-2, with TRBD1 identical over 10 bases. The CDR3 sequence: CASSNLRDRGANTGELFF. The CDR3 DNA reads as TGTGCCAGTAGCAACCTACGGGACAGGGGAGCGAACACCGGGGAGCTGTTTTTT.